This T cell receptor (beta chain) was found in a study of T-cell reconstitution after alpha-beta-depleted transplantation in children. The TCRbeta library was prepared with unique molecular identifiers. Each CDR3 protein is one row after TCRdb ran MiXCR on the PCR reads. The sample has about 610,000 distinct CDR3 sequences; about 10% are singletons. The length of the CDR3 is 13 residues. V gave up 7 bases and J gave up 6 bases, with 13 bases separating them. Germline V gene lookup returns CDR1 ENHRY and CDR2 SYGVKD. This clonotype was counted at least ten times. The sequenced sample was PBMCs from the stem cell graft donor, obtained from the stem cell graft. The V call is TRBV10-3, the J call TRBJ1-5; D not certain. This TCR derives from a human donor who donated a stem cell graft to a child with acute myeloid leukemia. For the CDR3, the DNA is TGTGCCATCACCTCTGTATCCGGTCAGCCCCAGCATTTT. Protein sequence: CAITSVSGQPQHF.